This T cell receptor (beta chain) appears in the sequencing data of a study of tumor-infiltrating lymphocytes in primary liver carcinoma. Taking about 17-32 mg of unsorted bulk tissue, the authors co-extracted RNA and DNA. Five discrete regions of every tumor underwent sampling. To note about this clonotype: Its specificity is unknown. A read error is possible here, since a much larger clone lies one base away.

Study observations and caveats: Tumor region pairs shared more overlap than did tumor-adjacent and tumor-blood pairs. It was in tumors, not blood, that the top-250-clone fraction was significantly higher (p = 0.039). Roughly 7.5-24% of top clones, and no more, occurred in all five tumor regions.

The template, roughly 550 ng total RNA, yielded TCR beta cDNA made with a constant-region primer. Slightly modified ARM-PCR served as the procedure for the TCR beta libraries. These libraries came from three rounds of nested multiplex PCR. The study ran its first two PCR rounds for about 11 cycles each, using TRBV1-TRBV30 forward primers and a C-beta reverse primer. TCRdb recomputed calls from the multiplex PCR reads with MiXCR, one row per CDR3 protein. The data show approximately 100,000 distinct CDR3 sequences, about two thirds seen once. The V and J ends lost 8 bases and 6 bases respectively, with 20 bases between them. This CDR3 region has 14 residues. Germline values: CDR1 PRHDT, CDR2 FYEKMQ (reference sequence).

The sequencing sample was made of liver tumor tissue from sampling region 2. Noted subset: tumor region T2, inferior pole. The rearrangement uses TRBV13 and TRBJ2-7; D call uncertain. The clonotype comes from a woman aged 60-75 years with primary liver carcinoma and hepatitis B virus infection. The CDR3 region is CASGSPWAHGEQYF. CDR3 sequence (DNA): TGTGCCAGCGGCTCCCCGTGGGCCCACGGCGAGCAGTACTTC.